The 11 T cell receptor beta chains given below trace back to one sample, sequenced in a study of blood T cells in healthy people across ages. Through a sample-barcoded 5' primer and a J-beta primer mix, a second PCR was run for roughly 6 to 11 cycles. One entry per CDR3 protein results from TCRdb running MiXCR on the 5' RACE reads. The sample has some 760,000 distinct CDR3 sequences; 20% to 25% are singletons. The sample also formed part of further work on T cells of mothers and their children.

Sample: blood. The receptors come from a boy aged 5-17 years in good health.

This clonotype was counted between two and nine times. V and J are TRBV7-2 and TRBJ2-7, with a weak D call TRBD2 (6 bases). Trimming stripped 1 base from V and 4 bases from J, with 23 bases between. Per the germline V gene, CDR1 is SGHTA and CDR2 is FQGNSA. CDR3 length: 18 residues. The CDR3 is CASSLVAAGTFGSYEQYF. The CDR3 DNA sequence: TGTGCCAGCAGCTTAGTGGCCGCCGGGACTTTTGGATCATACGAGCAGTACTTC. The whole variable domain, filled in from reference TRBV7-2 and TRBJ2-7, reads GAGVSQSPSNKVTEKGKDVELRCDPISGHTALYWYRQSLGQGLEFLIYFQGNSAPDKSGLPSDRFSAERTGGSVSTLTIQRTQQEDSAVYLCASSLVAAGTFGSYEQYFGPGTRLTVT.

This clonotype has only a few counts. The chain joins TRBV24-1 to TRBJ2-5; 10 bases align to TRBD2. The DNA end favors TRBJ2-1, so the J call may be wrong. Germline loops: CDR1 KGHDR, CDR2 SFDVKD. The CDR3 runs 15 residues. The chain's CDR3 is CASQRGGELGNEQFF. CDR3 DNA sequence: TGTGCCAGTCAGCGGGGGGGCGAGTTGGGGAATGAGCAGTTCTTC.

V is TRBV13 and J is TRBJ2-4; 9 bases line up with TRBD1. J gave up 9 bases and V 4 bases, and 16 bases lay outside the gene matches. This CDR3 is 17 amino acids long. Germline V gene lookup returns CDR1 PRHDT and CDR2 FYEKMQ (reference sequence). The CDR3 spells CASSSEPKTGGIVIQYF. The CDR3 DNA reads as TGTGCCAGCAGCTCCGAACCCAAGACAGGGGGGATTGTCATTCAGTACTTC.

This clonotype was seen only a few times. Here the CDR3 reads CASSGGGRKNTEAFF. In nucleotides, the CDR3 is TGTGCCAGCAGCGGGGGGGGTCGGAAAAACACTGAAGCTTTCTTT. The V and J genes are TRBV12-3 or TRBV12-4 and TRBJ1-1, with D perhaps matching TRBD1 (5 bases). Deletions cut 6 bases from V and 2 bases from J, with 16 bases between. The CDR3 loop spans 15 amino acids.

Comments on this clonotype: A junction boundary mismatches the germline segment, possibly from a read error. The gene calls are TRBV9 and TRBJ2-7; 7 positions agree with TRBD2. This CDR3 has 13 residues. CDR1 SGDLS and CDR2 YYNGEE come from the germline V gene. CDR3 DNA sequence: TGTGCCAGCAGCTCTGGGGGGGGACCGCCTATGCACTTC. It specifies CASSSGGGPPMHF.

This clonotype was counted between two and nine times. The chain combines TRBV30 with TRBJ1-4; possibly TRBD1 for D (6 bases). Trimming shortened V by 2 bases and J by 3 bases, and 13 bases separated the two germline ends. CDR1 and CDR2 from the germline V gene are GTSNPN and SVGIG (reference sequence). This CDR3 region has 15 residues. The CDR3 DNA is TGTGCCTGGAGTCACCGGGGACACCCTAATGAAAAACTGTTTTTT. Protein: CAWSHRGHPNEKLFF.

The table lists this clonotype with a few counts. The chain joins TRBV6-6 to TRBJ1-5; TRBD1 is a possible D gene (5 bases). V shed 7 bases and J shed 6 bases, with 13 bases lying between them. The length of the CDR3 is 13 residues. CDR1 and CDR2 from the germline V gene are MNHNY and SVGAGI (reference sequence). In nucleotides, the CDR3 is TGTGCCAGCACTGACACGGGGGGTCAGCCCCAGCATTTT. Translated: CASTDTGGQPQHF.

This chain connects TRBV7-2 to TRBJ2-5; 12 nucleotides agree with TRBD1. The tail of the sequence fits TRBJ2-1 better, so the J call may be wrong. Germline V CDR1 and CDR2: SGHTA, FQGNSA. The CDR3 has 16 amino acids. CDR3 sequence reads: CASSSTGTGGFNEQFF. In DNA, the CDR3 is TGTGCCAGCAGCTCCACCGGGACAGGGGGCTTCAATGAGCAGTTCTTC.

This sequence joins TRBV28 and TRBJ1-5, with TRBD1 as a possible D gene (6 bases). The CDR3 is 12 residues long. Trimming removed 6 bases from V and 5 bases from J, with 8 bases in between. Germline V gene lookup returns CDR1 MDHEN and CDR2 SYDVKM. The CDR3 reads CASRGGHQPQHF. In DNA form, the CDR3 reads TGTGCCAGCAGGGGGGGGCATCAGCCCCAGCATTTT.

This clonotype has more than one count but fewer than ten. The rearrangement uses TRBV29-1 and TRBJ2-2, with 7 bases matching TRBD2. V lost 3 bases, J lost 0 bases, and 4 bases stayed unmatched. The CDR3 is made up of 15 amino acids. Looked up from germline, CDR1 is SQVTM and CDR2 is ANQGSEA. DNA for the CDR3: TGCAGCGTTGAGGGGGGGGATACGAACACCGGGGAGCTGTTTTTT. This sequence encodes CSVEGGDTNTGELFF.

V and J are TRBV15 and TRBJ2-6, with D perhaps TRBD1 (5 bases). This CDR3 is built from 16 residues. The germline V gene encodes CDR1 LNHNV and CDR2 YYDKDF (reference sequence). V gave up 0 bases and J gave up 2 bases, with 8 bases separating them. The CDR3 is CATSRDKGTGANVLTF. In nucleotides, the CDR3 is TGTGCCACCAGCAGAGATAAGGGGACTGGGGCCAACGTCCTGACTTTC.